The clone carrying this T cell receptor beta chain was detected a few times. Its specificity is not known. CDR3 size: 19 residues. V dropped 5 bases and J dropped 2; count of bases not matched to a gene: 17. CDR1 and CDR2 (germline): SEHNR, FQNEAQ (reference sequence). This entry comes from a study of blood T cells in healthy people across ages. A sample-barcoded 5' primer and a J-beta primer mix were used in a second PCR of roughly 7 to 11 cycles. TCRdb re-called the 5' RACE reads through MiXCR, storing one row per CDR3 protein. The sample yields approximately 580,000 distinct CDR3 sequences, around 24% seen once. Study conclusions and caveats: The study found more naive CD4+ cells and higher diversity in long-lived than aged donors. Per million T cells, the diversity of TCR beta decreased roughly linearly as age advanced. Bulk PBMC profiling left naive and antigen-experienced comparisons inconclusive.

The data also belong to a second study, concerning T cells of mothers and their children.

The source of this sequence is a boy aged 5-17 years in good health. The chain recombines TRBV7-9 with TRBJ2-5, with 10 bases identical to TRBD2. Sequencing input: blood. DNA of the CDR3: TGTGCCAGCAGCCCCCCCCTGGGTACAAGCGGGGGGGTACAAGAGACCCAGTACTTC. It translates to CASSPPLGTSGGVQETQYF.